Listed here are 22 T cell receptor beta chains from one sample, sequenced in a study of blood T cell repertoires in COVID-19. TCRdb keeps only in-frame clones here, not all; method: immunoSEQ multiplex PCR. The sample has some 250,000 clones, around nine tenths seen once. Sample: peripheral blood. These receptors all come from a woman aged 55-75 years with COVID-19, enrolled during active disease.

The rearrangement joins TRBV10-1 to TRBJ2-1; 11 bases are shared with TRBD2. V was pared by 5 bases and J by 4 bases, with 1 base of the junction left unmatched. This CDR3 region has 14 residues. The germline V gene has CDR1 WNHNN and CDR2 SYGVQD (reference sequence). CDR3 in DNA: TGCGCCAGCAGTACTAGCGGGAGATACAATGAGCAGTTCTTC. It specifies CASSTSGRYNEQFF.

The chain has TRBV30 and TRBJ1-2; no reliable D call. CDR1 is GTSNPN, CDR2 SVGIG, per germline (reference sequence). The CDR3 totals 12 residues. The germline V and J ends were trimmed by 4 bases and 7 bases, with 13 bases remaining between them. As DNA, the CDR3 is TGTGCCTGGACTAAGAGAGGGTCTGGCTACACCTTC. This codes for CAWTKRGSGYTF.

The chain has TRBV6-2 or TRBV6-3 and TRBJ1-2; 8 nucleotides line up with TRBD1. With V trimmed by 0 bases and J by 2 bases, 11 bases remained unmatched. The CDR3 loop spans 18 amino acids. Germline V gene lookup returns CDR1 MNHEY and CDR2 SVGEGT. CDR3 DNA sequence: TGTGCCAGCAGTTACTCGGGTGCAGGGGGCGCGGCGAACTATGGCTACACCTTC. Protein sequence: CASSYSGAGGAANYGYTF.

The chain joins TRBV18 to TRBJ2-7, with D possibly matching TRBD1 (6 bases). The CDR3 is made up of 12 amino acids. The germline gives CDR1 KGHSH, CDR2 LQKENI. The V end was cut by 6 bases, the J end by 11 bases, with 17 bases between. CDR3 loop: CASSENRDKEYF. CDR3 DNA: TGTGCCAGCTCCGAAAACCGGGACAAGGAGTACTTC. Based on the CDR3 plus reference TRBV18 and TRBJ2-7, the full variable domain is NAGVMQNPRHLVRRRGQEARLRCSPMKGHSHVYWYRQLPEEGLKFMVYLQKENIIDESGMPKERFSAEFPKEGPSILRIQQVVRGDSAAYFCASSENRDKEYFGPGTRLTVT.

This chain links TRBV28 with TRBJ2-7; 14 nucleotides agree with TRBD2. V dropped 8 bases and J dropped 0; count of bases not matched to a gene: 6. Germline values: CDR1 MDHEN, CDR2 SYDVKM. This CDR3 has 16 residues. The CDR3 region has the DNA TGTGCCAGCGGGGGGACTAGCGGGAGAAGCTCCTACGAGCAGTACTTC. This translates into CASGGTSGRSSYEQYF.

This clone has just one count. One junction end disagrees with the germline gene, perhaps due to a read error. Other nucleotide sequences from this sample produce the same CDR3. The rearrangement links TRBV6-2 or TRBV6-3 to TRBJ2-7; D is unclear. From germline, CDR1 is MNHEY and CDR2 SVGEGT. The CDR3 runs 12 residues. CDR3 in amino acids: CASSLLPYEQYF. For the CDR3, the DNA is TGTGCCAGCAGTTTACTCCCCTATGAGCAGTACTTC.

This clone has just a few counts. The rearrangement uses TRBV5-5 and TRBJ2-1, with 8 bases fitting TRBD2. Germline assignment: CDR1 SGHKS and CDR2 YYEKEE (reference sequence). The CDR3 consists of 16 residues. V lost 0 bases, J lost 6 bases, and 8 bases stayed unmatched. This chain's CDR3 is CASSLAGGTFSNEQFF. In DNA form, the CDR3 reads TGTGCCAGCAGCTTGGCGGGAGGGACCTTTAGCAATGAGCAGTTCTTC.

J is TRBJ2-7 and V is TRBV19; TRBD1 might be the D (6 bases). The CDR3 is 13 amino acids. Trimming stripped 4 bases from V and 6 bases from J, with 13 bases between. Germline V gives CDR1 LNHDA, CDR2 SQIVND (reference sequence). The CDR3 is CASSTHRAAEQYF. The CDR3 DNA is TGTGCCAGTAGTACTCACAGGGCCGCCGAGCAGTACTTC.

The chain recombines TRBV5-1 with TRBJ2-4; the match to TRBD1 covers 8 bases. This CDR3 comprises 14 residues. Germline loops: CDR1 SGHRS, CDR2 YFSETQ. V shed 2 bases and J 5 bases; nucleotides not matched to a gene: 3. CDR3 region: CASSLQGGQNIQYF. Written as DNA, the CDR3 is TGCGCCAGCAGCTTACAGGGGGGCCAAAACATTCAGTACTTC.

V and J are TRBV28 and TRBJ2-5; perhaps TRBD1 as D (6 bases). Trimming removed 5 bases from V and 5 bases from J, with 12 bases in between. This CDR3 region has 13 residues. CDR1 MDHEN and CDR2 SYDVKM come from the germline V gene. The CDR3 loop is CASSVTGFETQYF. The CDR3 DNA sequence: TGTGCCAGCAGTGTAACAGGGTTTGAGACCCAGTACTTC.

This chain joins TRBV11-2 and TRBJ2-4; D may be TRBD1 (5 bases). The V end was cut by 1 base, the J end by 4 bases, with 20 bases between. CDR3 size: 18 residues. Germline assignment: CDR1 SGHAT and CDR2 FQNNGV. CDR3 in DNA: TGTGCCAGCAGCTTAGTGGAGTTACGAAGAGACAGAAAAAACATTCAGTACTTC. It is translated as CASSLVELRRDRKNIQYF.

The chain has TRBV2 and TRBJ1-1, with 8 nucleotides matching TRBD1. V gave up 6 bases and J gave up 2 bases; unmatched junction bases: 8. Germline values: CDR1 SNHLY, CDR2 FYNNEI. This CDR3 is built from 15 residues. CDR3 DNA: TGTGCCAGCAGCCTTACAGGGGGATTCAACACTGAAGCTTTCTTT. Amino acids: CASSLTGGFNTEAFF.

The chain carries TRBV7-9 and TRBJ1-3; the D is unclear. The CDR3 is made up of 17 amino acids. Germline assignment: CDR1 SEHNR and CDR2 FQNEAQ (reference sequence). The ends were cut back, 5 bases at V and 0 bases at J, with 17 bases in the middle. Here the CDR3 reads CASSTPFSLYSGNTIYF. As DNA, the CDR3 is TGTGCCAGCAGCACCCCGTTTAGCCTTTACTCTGGAAACACCATATATTTT.

The chain couples TRBV9 to TRBJ2-1, with 7 bases fitting TRBD1. Per germline, CDR1 SGDLS and CDR2 YYNGEE. The CDR3 sequence is 16 residues long. V lost 3 bases to trimming and J lost 4 bases; unmatched junction nucleotides: 10. As DNA, the CDR3 is TGTGCCAGCAGCGAGAGGGGACAGTCGGGGTACAATGAGCAGTTCTTC. Residues: CASSERGQSGYNEQFF.

J is TRBJ1-6 and V is TRBV29-1, with D uncertain. The V gene's germline CDR1 is SQVTM and CDR2 ANQGSEA. The CDR3 loop spans 13 amino acids. The ends were cut back, 2 bases at V and 8 bases at J, with 10 bases in the middle. CDR3 sequence (DNA): TGCAGCGTTGAATCCAGTCCTGATTCACCCCTCCACTTT. This translates into CSVESSPDSPLHF.

This clone was counted only a few times. The J gene is TRBJ1-5, the V gene TRBV7-2, with D hard to call. The CDR3 runs to 13 residues. The germline gives CDR1 SGHTA, CDR2 FQGNSA. V lost 1 base and J lost 3, with 4 bases in between. CDR3 bases: TGTGCCAGCAGCTTAGACATCAATCAGCCCCAGCATTTT. It codes for CASSLDINQPQHF.

J is TRBJ2-3 and V is TRBV18; 9 nucleotides align to TRBD2. The CDR3 is 16 amino acids. Trimming removed 6 bases from V and 7 bases from J; junction bases left unmatched: 14. CDR1 is KGHSH, CDR2 LQKENI, per germline. This chain's CDR3 is CASSPEQLAGGNTQYF. The CDR3 coding sequence is TGTGCCAGCTCCCCGGAGCAACTAGCGGGTGGGAATACGCAGTATTTT. Full variable domain (missing parts from reference TRBV18 and TRBJ2-3): NAGVMQNPRHLVRRRGQEARLRCSPMKGHSHVYWYRQLPEEGLKFMVYLQKENIIDESGMPKERFSAEFPKEGPSILRIQQVVRGDSAAYFCASSPEQLAGGNTQYFGPGTRLTVL.

The chain couples TRBV15 to TRBJ2-1; 9 bases map to TRBD2. The CDR3 contains 17 residues. The V and J ends lost 1 base and 0 bases, in that order; junction bases with no gene match: 4. Germline V gene sequence: CDR1 LNHNV, CDR2 YYDKDF (reference sequence). CDR3 region: CATSRGRAGGSYNEQFF. The DNA of the CDR3 is TGTGCCACCAGCAGAGGTCGAGCGGGAGGCTCCTACAATGAGCAGTTCTTC. Complete variable domain (other parts from reference TRBV15 and TRBJ2-1): DAMVIQNPRYQVTQFGKPVTLSCSQTLNHNVMYWYQQKSSQAPKLLFHYYDKDFNNEADTPDNFQSRRPNTSFCFLDIRSPGLGDTAMYLCATSRGRAGGSYNEQFFGPGTRLTVL.

The chain recombines TRBV7-2 with TRBJ2-1; no firm D call. V was cut by 1 base and J by 6 bases, with 10 bases left in between. In germline, CDR1 is SGHTA, CDR2 FQGNSA. The length of the CDR3 is 14 residues. CDR3 nucleotide sequence: TGTGCCAGCAGCTTAGATCCTAGTAGCAATGAGCAGTTCTTC. It translates to CASSLDPSSNEQFF.

V is TRBV5-4 and J is TRBJ1-3; no reliable D call. V was shortened by 4 bases and J by 4 bases, with 18 bases between the two germline ends. The CDR3 has 16 residues. Germline assignment: CDR1 SGHNT and CDR2 YYREEE (reference sequence). The CDR3 region has the DNA TGTGCCAGCAGCCTGGGTCCGAGTAGAGCAGGAAACACCATATATTTT. Amino acid sequence: CASSLGPSRAGNTIYF.

The chain combines TRBV9 with TRBJ1-4, with unresolved D. Trimming pared 0 bases from V and 6 bases from J, leaving 9 bases between. Germline CDR1 and CDR2: SGDLS and YYNGEE. This CDR3 region has 14 residues. Here the CDR3 reads CASSVGPQDEKLFF. Written as DNA, the CDR3 is TGTGCCAGCAGCGTAGGCCCGCAGGATGAAAAACTGTTTTTT.

The chain couples TRBV11-3 to TRBJ2-1; 7 bases line up with TRBD2. This CDR3 is built from 15 residues. Germline CDR1 reads SGHNT; CDR2 reads YENEEA. V lost 7 bases, J lost 8 bases, and 14 bases stayed unmatched. CDR3 protein: CASTLDGAGDHEQFF. The CDR3, as DNA: TGTGCCAGCACCCTAGACGGGGCGGGAGACCATGAGCAGTTCTTC.